One and the same sample provided the 5 T cell receptor beta chains below, sequenced in a study of blood T cell dynamics during melanoma immunotherapy (dated by TCRdb to between 2020 and 2021). Libraries were prepared through the immunoSEQ multiplex PCR assay. The immuneACCESS repertoire file appears here via TCRdb, limited to in-frame rearrangements. These files lack a portion of the clones; in checked studies, under half of the deficit traces to unresolved V genes, and the cause of the others is not known. The sample records 4,000 to 4,500 clones, 90% to 98% of which are singletons. The top ten clones comprise approximately 1.2% of the sample. The time point label, read with the paper, signifies: pre-treatment baseline. Sequenced material: effector memory CD8+ T cells from blood, taken from a patient treated with checkpoint blockade. The origin of the receptors is a human donor with melanoma.

The chain uses TRBV29-1 and TRBJ2-1; no reliable D call. Trimming removed 3 bases from V and 2 bases from J, with 11 bases in between. CDR3 size: 14 residues. The germline V gene has CDR1 SQVTM and CDR2 ANQGSEA. CDR3 DNA sequence: TGCAGCGTTGAGGGGAACAGCGCCTACAATGAGCAGTTCTTC. It is translated as CSVEGNSAYNEQFF.

The J gene is TRBJ2-3, the V gene TRBV7-3, with D uncertain. The germline V gene has CDR1 SGHTA and CDR2 FQGTGA. V shed 0 bases and J shed 0 bases, with 4 bases lying between them. This CDR3 spans 14 amino acids. The CDR3 is CASSLTGSTDTQYF. The CDR3 DNA reads as TGTGCCAGCAGCTTAACGGGGAGCACAGATACGCAGTATTTT.

This chain links TRBV5-5 with TRBJ2-7; D is unresolved. CDR1 SGHKS and CDR2 YYEKEE come from the germline V gene (reference sequence). The CDR3 spans 14 residues. Trimming removed 0 bases at V and 4 bases at J, with 11 bases between. CDR3 residues: CASSLAGFSYEQYF. The DNA of the CDR3 is TGTGCCAGCAGCTTGGCTGGGTTTAGTTACGAGCAGTACTTC.

This chain connects TRBV7-9 to TRBJ2-2, with D perhaps matching TRBD2 (6 bases). There are 16 residues in the CDR3. The germline V gene encodes CDR1 SEHNR and CDR2 FQNEAQ (reference sequence). V lost 4 bases, J lost 0 bases, and 12 bases lay in between. This chain's CDR3 is CASSSAGSPNTGELFF. The CDR3 DNA reads as TGTGCCAGCAGCTCAGCCGGGAGTCCGAACACCGGGGAGCTGTTTTTT.

The CDR3 DNA follows: TGTGCCAGCAGTAAACACAGGGGGCGAGAGACCCAGTACTTC. Translating gives CASSKHRGRETQYF. The chain has TRBV27 and TRBJ2-5, with TRBD1 identical over 9 bases. The CDR3 consists of 14 residues. V trimming: 5 bases; J trimming: 4 bases; junction bases outside the gene matches: 5. Germline V gives CDR1 MNHEY, CDR2 SMNVEV (reference sequence).